The 19 T cell receptor beta chains given below trace back to one sample, sequenced in a study of PD-1 blockade in mismatch repair-deficient tumors. Generated by immunoSEQ multiplex PCR, the TCRdb table keeps only in-frame clones and is missing some. The sample lists about 120,000 clones; around three quarters were seen once. The sequences come from peripheral blood, collected roughly 60 weeks after starting pembrolizumab. These receptors all come from an adult with mismatch repair-deficient cancer.

The chain couples TRBV7-9 to TRBJ1-4, with 7 bases identical to TRBD1. Germline V CDR1 and CDR2: SEHNR, FQNEAQ (reference sequence). This CDR3 has 14 amino acids. The V segment lost 5 bases and the J segment 4 bases; nucleotides outside the gene matches: 4. The DNA for the CDR3 is TGTGCCAGCAGCGAAAGGGGGCATAATGAAAAACTGTTTTTT. This sequence encodes CASSERGHNEKLFF.

V gene TRBV7-9 combines with J gene TRBJ2-2; tentatively, D is TRBD2 (5 bases). The CDR3 spans 15 residues. V lost 1 base, J lost 5 bases, and 11 bases lay in between. Germline lookup yields CDR1 SEHNR and CDR2 FQNEAQ (reference sequence). CDR3 DNA: TGTGCCAGCAGCTTAGAGGGAGTACGGACCGGGGAGCTGTTTTTT. The encoded protein is CASSLEGVRTGELFF.

The V gene is TRBV4-1, the J gene TRBJ2-3; D is unclear. The CDR3 loop spans 16 amino acids. Trimming took off 3 bases at V and 3 bases at J, with 16 bases between the two ends. Germline V lookup: CDR1 MGHRA, CDR2 YSYEKL. Here the CDR3 DNA reads TGCGCCAGCAGCCACGGGTGGCCGAGCCCAACAGATACGCAGTATTTT. Protein sequence: CASSHGWPSPTDTQYF.

The V call is TRBV4-2, the J call TRBJ2-7; TRBD1 or TRBD2 may be the D gene (5 bases each). The CDR3 has 15 amino acids. The germline V and J ends were trimmed by 1 base and 5 bases, with 15 bases remaining between them. Germline values: CDR1 LGHNA, CDR2 YNFKEQ. The CDR3 sequence: CASSQVEGSANEQYF. CDR3 DNA: TGTGCCAGCAGCCAAGTTGAGGGGAGCGCCAACGAGCAGTACTTC.

The chain has TRBV4-2 and TRBJ2-5; 8 nucleotides line up with TRBD2. J was trimmed by 4 bases and V by 0 bases; bases with no gene match: 10. Looked up from germline, CDR1 is LGHNA and CDR2 is YNFKEQ. The CDR3 runs to 17 residues. CDR3 sequence (DNA): TGTGCCAGCAGCCAAGATGTAGCGGGAAGTACCCTAGAGACCCAGTACTTC. Translating it yields CASSQDVAGSTLETQYF.

The chain uses TRBV27 and TRBJ1-1; TRBD1 matches 7 bases. CDR1 MNHEY and CDR2 SMNVEV come from the germline V gene (reference sequence). CDR3 length: 15 amino acids. Trimming took 2 bases from V and 0 from J; bases not matched to a gene: 3. This CDR3 is CASSLEGAMNTEAFF. The CDR3 region has the DNA TGTGCCAGCAGTTTAGAGGGGGCCATGAACACTGAAGCTTTCTTT.

The chain recombines TRBV23-1 with TRBJ1-1, with D perhaps matching TRBD1 (5 bases). TRBV23-1 is placed among ORFs of uncertain function. V lost 3 bases to trimming and J lost 1 base, with 18 bases between them. The CDR3 length is 17 residues. In DNA, the CDR3 is TGCGCCAGCAGTCATTCCGGGACGCCAACTCCGAACACTGAAGCTTTCTTT. It yields the protein CASSHSGTPTPNTEAFF.

The chain has TRBV30 and TRBJ2-2; 7 bases are a match to TRBD1. Germline assignment: CDR1 GTSNPN and CDR2 SVGIG (reference sequence). V lost 0 bases, J lost 7 bases, and 5 bases stayed unmatched. The CDR3 is made up of 14 amino acids. The CDR3 is CAWSVGQGDGELFF. The CDR3 DNA is TGTGCCTGGAGTGTCGGCCAGGGGGACGGGGAGCTGTTTTTT.

J is TRBJ2-3 and V is TRBV7-3; TRBD1 might be the D (6 bases). The CDR3 is 14 residues long. V gave up 5 bases and J gave up 4 bases, with 13 bases separating them. Per the germline V gene, CDR1 is SGHTA and CDR2 is FQGTGA. The DNA of the CDR3 is TGTGCCAGCAGCCCCCACCCAGGGGCAGATACGCAGTATTTT. Its translation is CASSPHPGADTQYF.

The chain couples TRBV19 to TRBJ2-4; D is unresolved. This CDR3 comprises 14 residues. Looked up from germline, CDR1 is LNHDA and CDR2 is SQIVND (reference sequence). V lost 1 base, J lost 0 bases, and 4 bases lay in between. The CDR3 loop is CASSIGLAKNIQYF. The DNA for the CDR3 is TGTGCCAGTAGTATAGGTCTAGCCAAAAACATTCAGTACTTC.

The gene calls are TRBV2 and TRBJ2-7; D unresolved. The ends were cut back, 5 bases at V and 3 bases at J, with 5 bases in the middle. The germline V gene has CDR1 SNHLY and CDR2 FYNNEI. This CDR3 is 11 amino acids long. The DNA of the CDR3 is TGTGCCAGCAGTCCGAACTACGAGCAGTACTTC. Amino acid sequence: CASSPNYEQYF.

This clone appeared a single time. The chain recombines TRBV6-5 with TRBJ1-2; no reliable D call. Germline CDR1 reads MNHEY; CDR2 reads SVGAGI. V was clipped by 0 bases and J by 4 bases, with 12 bases between them. CDR3 size: 15 residues. This CDR3 reads CASSYSFEGVYGYTF. CDR3 nucleotides: TGTGCCAGCAGTTACTCTTTCGAGGGCGTCTATGGCTACACCTTC.

The chain uses TRBV27 and TRBJ1-2; no clear D gene. This CDR3 is built from 14 residues. Germline CDR1 is MNHEY and CDR2 is SMNVEV (reference sequence). V was clipped by 5 bases and J by 2 bases, with 12 bases between them. This CDR3 reads CASSPSTGNYGYTF. In DNA form, the CDR3 reads TGTGCCAGCAGTCCTTCGACGGGGAACTATGGCTACACCTTC.

The chain carries TRBV5-1 and TRBJ2-7; 13 nucleotides agree with TRBD2. The trim removed 2 bases at V and 5 bases at J, leaving 10 bases unmatched. This CDR3 spans 17 amino acids. The germline V gene encodes CDR1 SGHRS and CDR2 YFSETQ. In nucleotides, the CDR3 is TGCGCCAGCAGCTTAGTAGGACTAGCGGGAGCAGTCGACGAGCAGTACTTC. This sequence encodes CASSLVGLAGAVDEQYF. Supplemented by reference TRBV5-1 and TRBJ2-7, the full variable domain reads KAGVTQTPRYLIKTRGQQVTLSCSPISGHRSVSWYQQTPGQGLQFLFEYFSETQRNKGNFPGRFSGRQFSNSRSEMNVSTLELGDSALYLCASSLVGLAGAVDEQYFGPGTRLTVT.

The CDR3 sequence: CASSLGGGLGLTGELFF. The CDR3 region has the DNA TGTGCCAGCAGCTTAGGAGGCGGCTTAGGCCTTACCGGGGAGCTGTTTTTT. The V gene is TRBV7-2, the J gene TRBJ2-2, with unresolved D. The CDR3 covers 17 residues. Germline-derived CDR1 and CDR2 are SGHTA and FQGNSA. The germline V and J ends were trimmed by 1 base and 5 bases, with 17 bases remaining between them.

V gene TRBV7-9 combines with J gene TRBJ1-1; the D is unclear. Germline V lookup: CDR1 SEHNR, CDR2 FQNEAQ (reference sequence). The CDR3 has 15 residues. V gave up 0 bases and J gave up 1 base, with 9 bases separating them. The CDR3 reads CASSLARTANTEAFF. The CDR3 bases are TGTGCCAGCAGCTTAGCACGGACGGCGAACACTGAAGCTTTCTTT.

The rearrangement joins TRBV11-3 to TRBJ2-1, with 10 bases aligning to TRBD1. CDR1 is SGHNT and CDR2 is YENEEA in the germline V gene. V was pared by 5 bases and J by 9 bases, with 7 bases of the junction left unmatched. This CDR3 comprises 14 residues. This CDR3 is CASSTGTGVGEQFF. The CDR3 bases are TGTGCCAGCAGCACCGGGACAGGGGTGGGTGAGCAGTTCTTC.

The CDR3 DNA reads as TGTGCCAGCAGTTATGCGGAGGGAGGCACTGAAGCTTTCTTT. This sequence encodes CASSYAEGGTEAFF. The V and J genes are TRBV6-5 and TRBJ1-1; D not certain. The germline CDR1 and CDR2 sequences are MNHEY and SVGAGI. V was clipped by 3 bases and J by 4 bases, with 12 bases between them. CDR3 length: 14 residues.

J is TRBJ2-2 and V is TRBV4-3, with 7 bases fitting TRBD1. This CDR3 has 17 amino acids. The junction had 6 bases not matched to a gene; V was cut back by 1 base and J by 1 base. Germline values: CDR1 LGHNA, CDR2 YSLEER. CDR3 residues: CASSQGVTGQNTGELFF. CDR3 DNA: TGCGCCAGCAGCCAAGGTGTGACAGGGCAGAACACCGGGGAGCTGTTTTTT.